This T cell receptor beta chain was documented in a study of blood T cell repertoires in COVID-19. Study processing details: Researchers report that nucleated cell counts were estimated from reference gene primer amplification. The data were produced by immunoSEQ multiplex PCR, yet TCRdb's version contains in-frame clones alone and is incomplete. The V and J calls and clone size are taken from that table; D and trimming were inferred from the DNA. Among some 190,000 clones listed, roughly 89% were seen once. Participants were aged about 18 to 89 years from approximately 24 US areas. Trimming stripped 1 base from V and 4 bases from J, with 15 bases between. Germline assignment: CDR1 SGHAT and CDR2 FQNNGV. This CDR3 region has 16 residues.

Sequencing was carried out using PBMCs or T cells enriched from blood (not recorded which). The V and J genes are TRBV11-2 and TRBJ2-3, with TRBD2 as a possible D gene (6 bases). The TCR originated in a middle-aged woman with acute COVID-19. The CDR3 DNA reads TGTGCCAGCAGCTTAGCGGGGGTTGGTAGAGCAGATACGCAGTATTTT. Translating gives CASSLAGVGRADTQYF.